This T cell receptor beta chain was recorded in a study of CD8 T cells in Susac syndrome. RNA amounts of roughly 0.5 to 1 ug underwent reverse transcription with random hexamers. Across 54 Vbeta and 13 Jbeta, TCR beta CDR3 was amplified with immunoSEQ multiplex PCR. TCRdb used MiXCR to reprocess the immunoSEQ multiplex PCR reads, holding one entry per CDR3 protein. This sample has approximately 120,000 distinct CDR3 sequences, with over 85% found just once. From blood CD8+ and CD4+ T cells, the TCR beta chain was sequenced. Multiple sclerosis controls were treatment-naive patients with stable or active relapsing-remitting disease. Germline loops: CDR1 MNHEY, CDR2 SMNVEV (reference sequence). The CDR3 loop spans 13 amino acids. Deletions cut 5 bases from V and 5 bases from J, with 13 bases between.

The sequence was collected from a human donor with multiple sclerosis. The V and J genes are TRBV27 and TRBJ2-7, with a tentative D call TRBD1 (5 bases). The sample taken for sequencing was CD8+ T cells from PBMCs. The CDR3 DNA follows: TGTGCCAGCAGTGTCTCCAGGGTCCACGAGCAGTACGTC. Protein sequence: CASSVSRVHEQYV.